These 3 T cell receptor beta chains were all obtained from the same sample, sequenced in a study of T cell responses to AZD1222 COVID-19 vaccine. Assay used: immunoSEQ multiplex PCR; TCRdb lists only in-frame clones, some missing. The sample shows some 150,000 clones, over 80% of them seen only once. Source: peripheral blood, taken 28 days after the second dose of the MenACWY control vaccine. The receptors were gathered from an adult who received the MenACWY meningococcal vaccine as a control.

The chain combines TRBV19 with TRBJ1-2; no reliable D call. V dropped 0 bases and J dropped 2 bases, with 22 bases sitting between them. CDR1 and CDR2 (germline): LNHDA, SQIVND (reference sequence). The CDR3 contains 19 residues. CDR3 region: CASSIDLIGVAQLNYGYTF. CDR3 nucleotides: TGTGCCAGTAGTATAGATCTTATAGGAGTGGCACAGCTAAACTATGGCTACACCTTC.

This rearrangement joins TRBV9 to TRBJ1-2; no clear D. Deletions cut 7 bases from V and 4 bases from J, with 14 bases between. This CDR3 spans 13 amino acids. Germline V gene data show CDR1 as SGDLS and CDR2 as YYNGEE. The CDR3 region is CASSRAGIYGYTF. DNA of the CDR3: TGTGCCAGCTCCCGCGCGGGGATCTATGGCTACACCTTC. Drawing the rest from reference TRBV9 and TRBJ1-2, the complete variable domain is DSGVTQTPKHLITATGQRVTLRCSPRSGDLSVYWYQQSLDQGLQFLIQYYNGEERAKGNILERFSAQQFPDLHSELNLSSLELGDSALYFCASSRAGIYGYTFGSGTRLTVV.

The V call is TRBV24-1, the J call TRBJ1-2, with D unresolved. Germline assignment: CDR1 KGHDR and CDR2 SFDVKD. Deletions cut 3 bases from V and 4 bases from J, with 5 bases between. The length of the CDR3 is 12 residues. For the CDR3, the DNA is TGTGCCACCAGTGATAGCGCCTATGGCTACACCTTC. It yields the protein CATSDSAYGYTF.